A selection of T cell receptor beta chains follows, all from one sample in a study of shared clonotypes between healthy human individuals. Produced via immunoSEQ multiplex PCR; TCRdb's table is partial and in-frame only. The repertoire holds millions of clones, with approximately 95% as singletons. The sequenced sample consisted of naive CD8+ T cells sorted from blood. These receptors all come from a young man in good health. Each CDR3 is given with its conserved first and last residue. The order of the fields is D gene, clone size, J gene, V gene, CDR3 DNA, CDR3 protein. A D gene is named only where the DNA matches it firmly. Clone size is shown for a subset of rows, as once, few, many or a class of expanded clone.

>.|.|TRBJ1-6|TRBV28
TGTGCCAGCAGTTTTCCAGGGGATAATTCACCCCTCCACTTT
CASSFPGDNSPLHF
>.|.|TRBJ2-5|TRBV28
TGTGCCAGCAGTTTATGGGAGGCAAGTCAAACCCAGGGAGAGACCCAGTACTTC
CASSLWEASQTQGETQYF
>TRBD2|.|TRBJ2-1|TRBV6-1
TGTGCCAGCACTCATGCGGGGGGCTCTGGGAATGAGCAGTTCTTC
CASTHAGGSGNEQFF
>.|.|TRBJ2-7|TRBV20-1
TGCAGTGCTAGCAGGGGTGGCGAGCAGTACTTC
CSASRGGEQYF
>.|.|TRBJ2-7|TRBV7-9
TGTGCCAGCAGCTCGGACAAGGAGTCCTACGAGCAGTACTTC
CASSSDKESYEQYF
>TRBD1|.|TRBJ1-1|TRBV30
TGTGCCTGGAGAAACAGGGGACCCGAAGCTTTCTTT
CAWRNRGPEAFF
>.|.|TRBJ2-7|TRBV30
TGTGCCTGGAGTTACGGGAGCCCCTACGAGCAGTACTTC
CAWSYGSPYEQYF
>TRBD2|once|TRBJ2-7|TRBV13
TGTGCCAGCAGCGGAATAGCGGGAGTGCGCTACGAGCAGTACTTC
CASSGIAGVRYEQYF
>TRBD2|.|TRBJ2-7|TRBV5-8
TGTGCCAGCAGCTTGGCGTTATCTAGCGGGAGCTACGAGCAGTACTTC
CASSLALSSGSYEQYF
>TRBD2|.|TRBJ2-7|TRBV13
TGTGCCAGCAGCGCCCAATTGACTAGCCCGTACTACGAGCAGTACTTC
CASSAQLTSPYYEQYF
>TRBD1|once|TRBJ2-2|TRBV6-5
TGTGCCAGCAGTTACGGACAGGACAGCGGGGAGCTGTTTTTT
CASSYGQDSGELFF
>.|.|TRBJ2-7|TRBV29-1
TGCAGCGTTGAAGATGGGGACGAGCAGTACTTC
CSVEDGDEQYF
>.|.|TRBJ1-1|TRBV5-1
TGCGCCAGCAGCTTAGGACAGAACGTCAACTTGAACACTGAAGCTTTCTTT
CASSLGQNVNLNTEAFF
>.|.|TRBJ1-5|TRBV19
TGTGCCAGTAGTATAGTTGGGGGTCAGCCCCAGCATTTT
CASSIVGGQPQHF
>TRBD2|.|TRBJ2-1|TRBV7-9
TGTGCCAGCAGCTTATCATTTAGGACTAGCGGGTATGTACATGAGCAGTTCTTC
CASSLSFRTSGYVHEQFF
>.|once|TRBJ2-1|TRBV9
TGTGCCAGCAGCGGAAACAGCAATGAGCAGTTCTTC
CASSGNSNEQFF
>.|.|TRBJ2-5|TRBV7-9
TGTGCCAGCAGCTCTAAGACTACGGGATGGGTGGGAGAGACCCAGTACTTC
CASSSKTTGWVGETQYF
>TRBD1|.|TRBJ1-2|TRBV30
TGTGCCTGGAGTGGGGGACAGTGGACTGCTTATGGCTACACCTTC
CAWSGGQWTAYGYTF
>.|.|TRBJ2-2|TRBV7-2
TGTGCCACCGAAGAGGGGGTAGACACCGGGGAGCTGTTTTTT
CATEEGVDTGELFF
>.|once|TRBJ2-5|TRBV6-6
TGTGCCAGCAGTGAGGACATTAGGGAGACCCAGTACTTC
CASSEDIRETQYF
>TRBD1|few|TRBJ2-7|TRBV5-4
TGTGCCAGCAGCTTGGTAGGGACAGGATGGACCTACGAGCAGTACTTC
CASSLVGTGWTYEQYF
>.|few|TRBJ2-5|TRBV7-9
TGTGCCAGCAGCCCTGGGCAGGGTGAGACCCAGTACTTC
CASSPGQGETQYF
>.|.|TRBJ1-5|TRBV19
TGTGCCAGCCTAGGGGACAATCAGCCCCAGCATTTT
CASLGDNQPQHF